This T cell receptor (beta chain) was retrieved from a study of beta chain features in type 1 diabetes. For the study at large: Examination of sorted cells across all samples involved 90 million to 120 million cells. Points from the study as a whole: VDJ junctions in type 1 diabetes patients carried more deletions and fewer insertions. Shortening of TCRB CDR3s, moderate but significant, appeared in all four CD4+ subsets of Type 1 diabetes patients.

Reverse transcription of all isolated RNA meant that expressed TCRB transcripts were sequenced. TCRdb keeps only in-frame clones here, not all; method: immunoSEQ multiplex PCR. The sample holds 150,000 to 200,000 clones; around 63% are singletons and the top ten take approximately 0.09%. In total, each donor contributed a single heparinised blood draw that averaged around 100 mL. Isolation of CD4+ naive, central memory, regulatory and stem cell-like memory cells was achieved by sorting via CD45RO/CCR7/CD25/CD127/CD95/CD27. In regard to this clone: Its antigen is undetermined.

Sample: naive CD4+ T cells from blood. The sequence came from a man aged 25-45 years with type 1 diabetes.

This CDR3 is CSVETSGVSTDTQYF. The CDR3 DNA reads as TGCAGCGTTGAGACTAGCGGGGTGAGCACAGATACGCAGTATTTT. J is TRBJ2-3 and V is TRBV29-1, with 11 bases fitting TRBD2. The CDR3 length is 15 residues. V trimming: 3 bases; J trimming: 0 bases; junction bases outside the gene matches: 2. The germline V gene encodes CDR1 SQVTM and CDR2 ANQGSEA.